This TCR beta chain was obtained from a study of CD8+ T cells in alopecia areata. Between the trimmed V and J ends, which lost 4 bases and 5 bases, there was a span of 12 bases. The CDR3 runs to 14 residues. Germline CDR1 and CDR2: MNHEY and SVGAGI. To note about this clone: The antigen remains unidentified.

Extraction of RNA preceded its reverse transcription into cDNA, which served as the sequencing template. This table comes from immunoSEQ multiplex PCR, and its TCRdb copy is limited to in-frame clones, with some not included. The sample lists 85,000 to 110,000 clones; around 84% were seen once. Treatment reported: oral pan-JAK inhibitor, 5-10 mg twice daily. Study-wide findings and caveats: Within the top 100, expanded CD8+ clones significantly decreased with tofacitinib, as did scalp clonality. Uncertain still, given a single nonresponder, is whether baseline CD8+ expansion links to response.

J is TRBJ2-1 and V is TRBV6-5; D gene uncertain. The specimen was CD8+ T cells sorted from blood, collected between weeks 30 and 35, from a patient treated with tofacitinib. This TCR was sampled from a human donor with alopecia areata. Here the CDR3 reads CASSSSDGNNEQFF. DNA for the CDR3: TGTGCCAGCAGTTCTTCCGATGGGAACAATGAGCAGTTCTTC.